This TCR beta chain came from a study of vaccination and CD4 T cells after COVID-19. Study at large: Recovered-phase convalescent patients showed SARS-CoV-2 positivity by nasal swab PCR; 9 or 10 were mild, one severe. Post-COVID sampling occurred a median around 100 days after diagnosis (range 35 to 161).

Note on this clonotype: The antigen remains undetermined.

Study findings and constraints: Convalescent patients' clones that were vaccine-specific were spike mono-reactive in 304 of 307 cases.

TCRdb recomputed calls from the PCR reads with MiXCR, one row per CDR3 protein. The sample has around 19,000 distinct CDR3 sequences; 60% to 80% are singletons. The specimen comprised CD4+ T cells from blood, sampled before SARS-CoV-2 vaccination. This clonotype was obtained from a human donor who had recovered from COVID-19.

In nucleotides, the CDR3 is TGCAGTGCTAGCCGGAGCTCCTACAATGAGCAGTTCTTC. Encoded protein: CSASRSSYNEQFF. This chain connects TRBV20-1 to TRBJ2-1; D gene unclear. CDR1 is DFQATT, CDR2 SNEGSKA, per germline (reference sequence). Trimming pared 3 bases from V and 0 bases from J, leaving 6 bases between. The CDR3 sequence is 13 residues long.